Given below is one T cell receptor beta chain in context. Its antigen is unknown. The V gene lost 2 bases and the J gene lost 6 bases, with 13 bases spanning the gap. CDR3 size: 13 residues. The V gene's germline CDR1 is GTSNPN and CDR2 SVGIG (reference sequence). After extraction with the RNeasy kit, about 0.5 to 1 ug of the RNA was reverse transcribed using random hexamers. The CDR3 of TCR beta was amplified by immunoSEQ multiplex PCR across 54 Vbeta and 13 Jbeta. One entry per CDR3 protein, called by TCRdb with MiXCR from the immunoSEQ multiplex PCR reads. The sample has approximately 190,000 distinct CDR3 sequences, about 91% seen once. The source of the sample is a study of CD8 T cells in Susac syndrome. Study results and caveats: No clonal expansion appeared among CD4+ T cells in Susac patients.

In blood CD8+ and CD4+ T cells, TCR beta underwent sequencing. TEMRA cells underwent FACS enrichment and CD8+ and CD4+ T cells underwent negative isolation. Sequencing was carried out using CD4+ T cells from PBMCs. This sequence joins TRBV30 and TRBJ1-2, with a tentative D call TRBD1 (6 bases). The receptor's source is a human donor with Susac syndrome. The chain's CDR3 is CAWSLGTSNGYTF. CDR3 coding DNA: TGTGCCTGGAGTCTAGGGACATCGAATGGCTACACCTTC.